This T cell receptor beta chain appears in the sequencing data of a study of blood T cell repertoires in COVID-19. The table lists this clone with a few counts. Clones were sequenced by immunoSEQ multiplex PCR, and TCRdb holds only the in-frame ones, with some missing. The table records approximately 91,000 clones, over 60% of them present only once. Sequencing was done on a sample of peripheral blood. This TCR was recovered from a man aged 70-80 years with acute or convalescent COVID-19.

CDR3 amino acids: CASSLARLDDGELFF. CDR3 nucleotides: TGCGCCAGCAGCTTGGCCCGCCTAGATGACGGGGAGCTGTTTTTT. The gene calls are TRBV5-1 and TRBJ2-2, with D unresolved. V lost 0 bases, J lost 7 bases, and 13 bases lay in between. CDR1 is SGHRS, CDR2 YFSETQ, per germline. CDR3 length: 15 residues.